Listed below are T cell receptor beta chains from one sample, sequenced in a study of CD8 T cells in Susac syndrome. TCRdb reanalysed the immunoSEQ multiplex PCR reads using MiXCR and keeps one entry per CDR3 protein. The table has about 52,000 distinct CDR3 sequences, roughly 93% seen once; the top ten hold 0.5% to 0.6%. The sample comprised CD8+ T cells from PBMCs. Receptor source: a human donor with multiple sclerosis. Both conserved end residues are part of each CDR3. Fields, in order: V gene, D gene, clone size, J gene, CDR3 protein, CDR3 DNA. A D gene is named only where the DNA matches it firmly. Clone size, where shown, is once, few, many, or a class for clones that have expanded.

v_gene: TRBV30; d_gene: TRBD1; abundance: once; j_gene: TRBJ1-6; CDR3aa: CAWSVGTGDSPLHF; CDR3nt: TGTGCCTGGAGTGTGGGGACAGGGGATTCACCCCTCCACTTT
v_gene: TRBV20-1; d_gene: TRBD1; abundance: .; j_gene: TRBJ2-7; CDR3aa: CSARDWDRGLNEQYF; CDR3nt: TGCAGTGCTAGAGATTGGGACAGGGGGCTCAACGAGCAGTACTTC
v_gene: TRBV7-9; d_gene: .; abundance: .; j_gene: TRBJ2-7; CDR3aa: CASSVQGSRGTYEQYF; CDR3nt: TGTGCCAGCAGCGTACAGGGTTCGAGAGGGACCTACGAGCAGTACTTC
v_gene: TRBV5-6; d_gene: .; abundance: once; j_gene: TRBJ2-1; CDR3aa: CASTSGGPRNEQFF; CDR3nt: TGTGCCAGCACCAGTGGGGGGCCGCGCAATGAGCAGTTCTTC
v_gene: TRBV29-1; d_gene: .; abundance: .; j_gene: TRBJ2-3; CDR3aa: CSTAGVGYTQYF; CDR3nt: TGCAGCACCGCAGGGGTTGGATATACGCAGTATTTT
v_gene: TRBV6-1; d_gene: TRBD1; abundance: .; j_gene: TRBJ1-1; CDR3aa: CASTKNGQGKNTEAFF; CDR3nt: TGTGCCAGCACCAAGAATGGACAGGGGAAGAACACTGAAGCTTTCTTT
v_gene: TRBV3-1; d_gene: .; abundance: .; j_gene: TRBJ2-7; CDR3aa: CASSQGERAYEQYF; CDR3nt: TGTGCCAGCAGCCAAGGAGAGCGGGCGTACGAGCAGTACTTC
v_gene: TRBV12-5; d_gene: .; abundance: .; j_gene: TRBJ1-4; CDR3aa: CASGLETVPNEKLFF; CDR3nt: TGTGCTAGTGGTTTGGAAACGGTGCCAAATGAAAAACTGTTTTTT
v_gene: TRBV29-1; d_gene: .; abundance: .; j_gene: TRBJ2-3; CDR3aa: CSVEVLALTDTQYF; CDR3nt: TGCAGCGTTGAGGTCCTAGCGCTCACAGATACGCAGTATTTT
v_gene: TRBV10-3; d_gene: TRBD2; abundance: .; j_gene: TRBJ2-1; CDR3aa: CATGTSGARDEQFF; CDR3nt: TGTGCCACCGGGACTAGCGGGGCTCGGGATGAGCAGTTCTTC
v_gene: TRBV12-3/TRBV12-4; d_gene: .; abundance: few; j_gene: TRBJ2-7; CDR3aa: CASTHTAGYEQYF; CDR3nt: TGTGCCAGCACCCACACGGCTGGCTACGAGCAGTACTTC
v_gene: TRBV12-5; d_gene: .; abundance: .; j_gene: TRBJ2-5; CDR3aa: CASALSGPQETQYF; CDR3nt: TGTGCTAGTGCCTTGTCCGGTCCCCAAGAGACCCAGTACTTC
v_gene: TRBV4-3; d_gene: .; abundance: .; j_gene: TRBJ2-1; CDR3aa: CASSQSQYGPRVFF; CDR3nt: TGCGCCAGCAGCCAATCCCAATACGGCCCCAGGGTGTTCTTC
v_gene: TRBV29-1; d_gene: .; abundance: .; j_gene: TRBJ1-1; CDR3aa: CSAEVGAEAFF; CDR3nt: TGCAGCGCCGAAGTGGGGGCTGAAGCTTTCTTT
v_gene: TRBV4-2; d_gene: .; abundance: .; j_gene: TRBJ2-4; CDR3aa: CASSQEAVLIKNIQYF; CDR3nt: TGTGCCAGCAGCCAAGAAGCAGTTCTTATCAAAAACATTCAGTACTTC
v_gene: TRBV6-5; d_gene: .; abundance: .; j_gene: TRBJ2-1; CDR3aa: CASSYGLYNEQFF; CDR3nt: TGTGCCAGCAGTTATGGACTGTACAATGAGCAGTTCTTC
v_gene: TRBV20-1; d_gene: TRBD2; abundance: .; j_gene: TRBJ2-2; CDR3aa: CSAPFSIAGTATGELFF; CDR3nt: TGCAGTGCCCCCTTCTCGATAGCGGGGACGGCCACCGGGGAGCTGTTTTTT
v_gene: TRBV7-3; d_gene: TRBD2; abundance: .; j_gene: TRBJ2-5; CDR3aa: CASSLTSSGGETQYF; CDR3nt: TGTGCCAGCAGCTTAACGAGTAGCGGGGGAGAGACCCAGTACTTC
v_gene: TRBV4-2; d_gene: TRBD2; abundance: .; j_gene: TRBJ2-7; CDR3aa: CASSRLAGGPPEQYF; CDR3nt: TGTGCCAGCAGCCGTCTTGCGGGGGGGCCTCCCGAGCAGTACTTC
v_gene: TRBV12-3/TRBV12-4; d_gene: TRBD2; abundance: .; j_gene: TRBJ2-1; CDR3aa: CASRLPGLANNEQFF; CDR3nt: TGTGCCAGCAGACTACCGGGACTAGCGAACAATGAGCAGTTCTTC
v_gene: TRBV20-1; d_gene: .; abundance: .; j_gene: TRBJ1-4; CDR3aa: CSARGIVGEKLFF; CDR3nt: TGCAGTGCTAGAGGGATTGTCGGGGAAAAACTGTTTTTT
v_gene: TRBV7-8; d_gene: TRBD1; abundance: .; j_gene: TRBJ2-4; CDR3aa: CASSPTWDRENIQYF; CDR3nt: TGTGCCAGCAGCCCTACATGGGACAGGGAAAACATTCAGTACTTC
v_gene: TRBV15; d_gene: .; abundance: .; j_gene: TRBJ1-1; CDR3aa: CATSAGGTEAFF; CDR3nt: TGTGCCACCAGCGCGGGGGGCACTGAAGCTTTCTTT
v_gene: TRBV27; d_gene: .; abundance: .; j_gene: TRBJ2-6; CDR3aa: CASSFYRTFPSGANVLTF; CDR3nt: TGTGCCAGCAGTTTTTACCGGACCTTCCCCTCTGGGGCCAACGTCCTGACTTTC
v_gene: TRBV7-3; d_gene: .; abundance: .; j_gene: TRBJ2-4; CDR3aa: CASSLRPGLAKNIQYF; CDR3nt: TGTGCCAGCAGCTTAAGGCCCGGACTAGCCAAAAACATTCAGTACTTC
v_gene: TRBV7-6; d_gene: TRBD1; abundance: once; j_gene: TRBJ2-2; CDR3aa: CASSQTRGTTGELFF; CDR3nt: TGTGCCAGCAGCCAAACCAGGGGGACCACCGGGGAGCTGTTTTTT
v_gene: TRBV28; d_gene: .; abundance: .; j_gene: TRBJ2-7; CDR3aa: CASSPLGAGEQYF; CDR3nt: TGTGCCAGCAGTCCCCTTGGGGCGGGAGAGCAGTACTTC
v_gene: TRBV11-2; d_gene: .; abundance: .; j_gene: TRBJ1-4; CDR3aa: CASSLAARPDEKLFF; CDR3nt: TGTGCCAGCAGCTTAGCTGCAAGACCAGATGAAAAACTGTTTTTT
v_gene: TRBV7-9; d_gene: TRBD1; abundance: .; j_gene: TRBJ1-2; CDR3aa: CASSLGSGTGGDGYTF; CDR3nt: TGTGCCAGCAGCTTAGGATCGGGGACAGGGGGCGACGGCTACACCTTC
v_gene: TRBV24-1; d_gene: .; abundance: .; j_gene: TRBJ2-5; CDR3aa: CATSDLAPDETQYF; CDR3nt: TGTGCCACCAGTGATTTGGCCCCCGACGAGACCCAGTACTTC
v_gene: TRBV6-6; d_gene: .; abundance: .; j_gene: TRBJ2-7; CDR3aa: CASSDTGAGGWYEQYF; CDR3nt: TGTGCCAGCAGTGACACAGGGGCCGGGGGGTGGTACGAGCAGTACTTC
v_gene: TRBV29-1; d_gene: .; abundance: .; j_gene: TRBJ2-2; CDR3aa: CSVEDPLGGGLGELFF; CDR3nt: TGCAGCGTTGAAGATCCCCTCGGAGGCGGTCTCGGGGAGCTGTTTTTT
v_gene: TRBV28; d_gene: .; abundance: .; j_gene: TRBJ1-1; CDR3aa: CASRLRVNTEAFF; CDR3nt: TGTGCCAGCAGACTAAGGGTGAACACTGAAGCTTTCTTT
v_gene: TRBV7-9; d_gene: .; abundance: few; j_gene: TRBJ2-2; CDR3aa: CASSLEGTGELFF; CDR3nt: TGTGCCAGCAGCTTGGAGGGCACCGGGGAGCTGTTTTTT
v_gene: TRBV7-2; d_gene: .; abundance: once; j_gene: TRBJ1-4; CDR3aa: CASSPHSRPNEKLFF; CDR3nt: TGTGCCAGCAGCCCCCATTCCCGACCTAATGAAAAACTGTTTTTT